This TCR beta chain was identified during a study of cytomegalovirus exposure and HLA in healthy donors. Germline CDR1 is LNHDA and CDR2 is SQIVND (reference sequence). Between the trimmed V and J ends, which lost 3 bases and 5 bases, there was a span of 14 bases. The CDR3 is 15 residues long. PCR used 60 Vbeta primers and 13 Jbeta primers. The authors' processing: Some 11 million of the about 80 million unique TCR beta chains counted in a later analysis were shared. Sequencing was performed with immunoSEQ multiplex PCR; in TCRdb, only in-frame clones are kept and a portion is missing. V, J and clone size are those of that table, while D and trimming were read from the DNA. The sample has 60,000 to 70,000 clones, roughly 76% seen once.

The sample consisted of PBMCs. The sequence came from a man between 60 and 75 years old in good health and CMV-seropositive. V gene TRBV19 combines with J gene TRBJ2-1; D is perhaps TRBD2 (5 bases). CDR3 bases: TGTGCCAGTAGTATTGAACTAGTCGGGAACAATGAGCAGTTCTTC. Translated, it gives CASSIELVGNNEQFF.